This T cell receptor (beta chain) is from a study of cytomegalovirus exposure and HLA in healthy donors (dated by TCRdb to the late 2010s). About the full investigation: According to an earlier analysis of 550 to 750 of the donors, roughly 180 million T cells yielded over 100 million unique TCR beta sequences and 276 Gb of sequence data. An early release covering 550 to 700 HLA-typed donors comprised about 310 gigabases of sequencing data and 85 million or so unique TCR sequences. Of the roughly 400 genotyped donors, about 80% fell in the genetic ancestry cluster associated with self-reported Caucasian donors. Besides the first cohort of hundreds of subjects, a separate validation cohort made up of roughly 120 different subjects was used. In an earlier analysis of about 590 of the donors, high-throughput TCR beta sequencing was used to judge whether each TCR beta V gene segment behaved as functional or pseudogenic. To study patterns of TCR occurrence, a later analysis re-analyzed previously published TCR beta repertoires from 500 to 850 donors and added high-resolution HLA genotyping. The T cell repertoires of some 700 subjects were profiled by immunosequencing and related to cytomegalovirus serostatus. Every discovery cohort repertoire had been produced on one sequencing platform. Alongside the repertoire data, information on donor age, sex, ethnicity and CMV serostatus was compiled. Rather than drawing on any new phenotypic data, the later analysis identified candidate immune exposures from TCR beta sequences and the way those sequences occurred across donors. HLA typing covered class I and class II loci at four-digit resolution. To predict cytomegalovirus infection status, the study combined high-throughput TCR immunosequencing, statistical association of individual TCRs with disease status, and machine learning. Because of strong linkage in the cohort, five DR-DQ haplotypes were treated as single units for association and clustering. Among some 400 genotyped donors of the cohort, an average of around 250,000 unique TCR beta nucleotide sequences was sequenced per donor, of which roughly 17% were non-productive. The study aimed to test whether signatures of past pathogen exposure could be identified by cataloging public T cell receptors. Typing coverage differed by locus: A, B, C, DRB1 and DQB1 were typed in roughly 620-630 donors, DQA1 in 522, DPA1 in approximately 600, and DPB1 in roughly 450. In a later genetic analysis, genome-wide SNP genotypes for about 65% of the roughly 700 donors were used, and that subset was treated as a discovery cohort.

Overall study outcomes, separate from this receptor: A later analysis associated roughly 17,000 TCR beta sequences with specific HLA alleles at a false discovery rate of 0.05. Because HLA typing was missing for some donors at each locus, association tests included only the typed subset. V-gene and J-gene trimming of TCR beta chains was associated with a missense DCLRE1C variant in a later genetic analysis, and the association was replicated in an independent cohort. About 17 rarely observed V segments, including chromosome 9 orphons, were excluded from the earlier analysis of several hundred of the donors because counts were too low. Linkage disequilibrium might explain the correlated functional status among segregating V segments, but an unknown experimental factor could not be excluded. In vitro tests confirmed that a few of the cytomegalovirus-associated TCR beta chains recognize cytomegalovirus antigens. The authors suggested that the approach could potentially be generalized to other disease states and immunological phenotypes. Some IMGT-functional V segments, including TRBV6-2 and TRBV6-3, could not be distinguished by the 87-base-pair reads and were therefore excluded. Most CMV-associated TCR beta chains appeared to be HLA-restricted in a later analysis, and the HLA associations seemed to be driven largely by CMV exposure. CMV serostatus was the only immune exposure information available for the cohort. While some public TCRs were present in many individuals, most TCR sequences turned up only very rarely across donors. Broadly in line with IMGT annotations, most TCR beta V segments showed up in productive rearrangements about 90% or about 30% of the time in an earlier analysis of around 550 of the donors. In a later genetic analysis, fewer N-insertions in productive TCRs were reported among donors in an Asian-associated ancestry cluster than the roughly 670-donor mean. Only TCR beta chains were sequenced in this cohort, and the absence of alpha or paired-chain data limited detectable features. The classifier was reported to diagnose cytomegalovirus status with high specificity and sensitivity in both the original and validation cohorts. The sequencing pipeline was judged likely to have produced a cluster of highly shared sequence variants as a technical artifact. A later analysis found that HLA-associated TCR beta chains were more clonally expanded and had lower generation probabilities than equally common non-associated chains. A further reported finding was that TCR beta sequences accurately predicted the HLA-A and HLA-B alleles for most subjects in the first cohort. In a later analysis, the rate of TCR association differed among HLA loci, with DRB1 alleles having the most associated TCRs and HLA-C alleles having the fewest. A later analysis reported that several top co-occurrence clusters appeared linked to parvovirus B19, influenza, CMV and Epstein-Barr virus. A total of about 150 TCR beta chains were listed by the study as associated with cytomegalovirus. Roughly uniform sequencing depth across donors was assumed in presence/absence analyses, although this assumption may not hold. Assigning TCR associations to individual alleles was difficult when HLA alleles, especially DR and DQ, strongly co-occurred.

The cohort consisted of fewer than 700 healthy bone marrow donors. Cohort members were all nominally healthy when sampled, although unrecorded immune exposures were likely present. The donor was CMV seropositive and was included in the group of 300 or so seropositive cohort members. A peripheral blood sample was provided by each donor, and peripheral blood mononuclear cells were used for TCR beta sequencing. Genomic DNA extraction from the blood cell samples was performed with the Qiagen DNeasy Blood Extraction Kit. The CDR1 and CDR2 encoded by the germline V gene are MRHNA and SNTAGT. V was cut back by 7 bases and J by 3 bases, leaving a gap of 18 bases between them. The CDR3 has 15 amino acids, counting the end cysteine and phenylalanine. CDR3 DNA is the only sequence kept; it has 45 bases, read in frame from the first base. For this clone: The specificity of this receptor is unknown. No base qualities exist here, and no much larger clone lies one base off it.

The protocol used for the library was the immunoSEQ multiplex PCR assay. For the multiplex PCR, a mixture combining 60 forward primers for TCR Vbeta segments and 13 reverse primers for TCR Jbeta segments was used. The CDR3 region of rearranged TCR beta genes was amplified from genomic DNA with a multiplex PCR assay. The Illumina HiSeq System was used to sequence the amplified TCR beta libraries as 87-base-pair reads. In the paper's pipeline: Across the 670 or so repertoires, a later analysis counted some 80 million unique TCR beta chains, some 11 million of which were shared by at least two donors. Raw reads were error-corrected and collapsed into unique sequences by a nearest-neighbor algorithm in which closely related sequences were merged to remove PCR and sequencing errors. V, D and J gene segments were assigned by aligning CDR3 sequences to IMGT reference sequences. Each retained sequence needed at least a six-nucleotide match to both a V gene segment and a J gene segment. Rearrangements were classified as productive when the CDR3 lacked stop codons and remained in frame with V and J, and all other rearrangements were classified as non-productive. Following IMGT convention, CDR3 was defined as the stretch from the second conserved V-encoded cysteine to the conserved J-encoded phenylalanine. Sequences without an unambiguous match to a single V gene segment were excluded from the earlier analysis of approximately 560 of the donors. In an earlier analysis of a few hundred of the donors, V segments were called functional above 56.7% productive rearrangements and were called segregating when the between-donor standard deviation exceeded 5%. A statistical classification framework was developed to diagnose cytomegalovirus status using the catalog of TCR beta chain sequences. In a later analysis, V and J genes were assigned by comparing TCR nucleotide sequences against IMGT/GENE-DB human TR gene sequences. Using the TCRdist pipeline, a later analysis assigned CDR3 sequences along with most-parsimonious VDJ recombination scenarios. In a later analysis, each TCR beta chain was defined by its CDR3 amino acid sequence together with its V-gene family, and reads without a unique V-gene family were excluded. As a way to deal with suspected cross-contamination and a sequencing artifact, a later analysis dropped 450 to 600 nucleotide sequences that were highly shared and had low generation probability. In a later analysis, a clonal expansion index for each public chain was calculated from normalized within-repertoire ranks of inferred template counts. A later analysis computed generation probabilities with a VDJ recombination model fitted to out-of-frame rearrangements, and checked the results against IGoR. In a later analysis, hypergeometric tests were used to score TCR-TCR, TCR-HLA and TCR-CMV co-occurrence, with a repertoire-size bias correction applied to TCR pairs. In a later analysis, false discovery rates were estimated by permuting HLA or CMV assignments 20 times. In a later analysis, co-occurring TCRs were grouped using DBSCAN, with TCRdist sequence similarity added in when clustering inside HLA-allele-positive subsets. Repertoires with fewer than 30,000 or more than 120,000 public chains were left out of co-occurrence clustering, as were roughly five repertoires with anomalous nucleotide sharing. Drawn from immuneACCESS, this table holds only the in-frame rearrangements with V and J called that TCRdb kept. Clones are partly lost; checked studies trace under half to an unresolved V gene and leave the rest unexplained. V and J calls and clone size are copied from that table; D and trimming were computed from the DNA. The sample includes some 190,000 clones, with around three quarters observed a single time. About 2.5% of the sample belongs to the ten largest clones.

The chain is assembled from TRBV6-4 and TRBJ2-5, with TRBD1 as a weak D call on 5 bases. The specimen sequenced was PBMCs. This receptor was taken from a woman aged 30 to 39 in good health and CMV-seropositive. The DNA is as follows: TGTGCCAGCAACAAAGGGGTACCAGAGGAAGAGACCCAGTACTTC. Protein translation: CASNKGVPEEETQYF.